Following are 16 T cell receptor beta chains from one sample sequenced in a study of T cell changes during pregnancy in multiple sclerosis. Produced via immunoSEQ multiplex PCR; TCRdb's table is partial and in-frame only. In the table there are tens of thousands of clones, more than 90% of which are singletons. Sequenced material: peripheral blood, taken in the first trimester of pregnancy. The receptors derive from a female donor with multiple sclerosis, enrolled in a pregnancy study.

The V gene is TRBV19, the J gene TRBJ1-1; the match to TRBD1 covers 7 bases. The CDR3 loop spans 14 amino acids. V lost 6 bases and J lost 1; bases outside the gene matches: 5. Germline values: CDR1 LNHDA, CDR2 SQIVND (reference sequence). The CDR3 bases are TGTGCCAGTAGCCCAGCAGGGGGGAACACTGAAGCTTTCTTT. Translation gives CASSPAGGNTEAFF.

V gene TRBV19 combines with J gene TRBJ2-7; tentative D call: TRBD1 (6 bases). Germline CDR1 is LNHDA and CDR2 is SQIVND (reference sequence). V dropped 3 bases and J dropped 6 bases, with 12 bases sitting between them. The CDR3 is made up of 13 amino acids. CDR3 residues: CASSIVQGSEQYF. As DNA, the CDR3 is TGTGCCAGTAGTATTGTACAGGGCAGCGAGCAGTACTTC.

DNA of the CDR3: TGTGCCAGCAGTTACTCCGGGACAGGGTTGGCCGGGGAGCTGTTTTTT. Its protein is CASSYSGTGLAGELFF. The chain has TRBV6-5 and TRBJ2-2; TRBD1 aligns across 9 bases. V was pared by 0 bases and J by 6 bases, with 5 bases of the junction left unmatched. The CDR3 spans 16 residues. Germline-derived CDR1 and CDR2 are MNHEY and SVGAGI.

The chain joins TRBV2 to TRBJ2-1, with 7 bases identical to TRBD2. From germline, CDR1 is SNHLY and CDR2 FYNNEI. Trimming cost V 8 bases and J 2 bases; bases outside gene matches: 3. The CDR3 is 13 residues long. In DNA form, the CDR3 reads TGTGCCAGCGGCGGGACTACCTACAATGAGCAGTTCTTC. Translation: CASGGTTYNEQFF.

V is TRBV5-1 and J is TRBJ2-3; weak D call: TRBD2 (6 bases). CDR3 length: 16 residues. CDR1 is SGHRS and CDR2 is YFSETQ in the germline V gene. The V end lost 3 bases, the J end lost 5 bases, and 19 bases lay between the germline ends. The CDR3 loop reads CASSSWMEGERDTQYF. CDR3 nucleotides: TGCGCCAGCAGCTCTTGGATGGAGGGAGAACGAGATACGCAGTATTTT. The full variable domain, rest sourced from reference TRBV5-1 and TRBJ2-3, is KAGVTQTPRYLIKTRGQQVTLSCSPISGHRSVSWYQQTPGQGLQFLFEYFSETQRNKGNFPGRFSGRQFSNSRSEMNVSTLELGDSALYLCASSSWMEGERDTQYFGPGTRLTVL.

This chain uses TRBV5-4 with TRBJ2-7; D not certain. Germline CDR1 SGHNT, CDR2 YYREEE (reference sequence). This CDR3 contains 15 residues. V lost 0 bases and J 0 bases, leaving 10 bases between the germline ends. The CDR3 reads CASSLDVASSYEQYF. The CDR3 bases are TGTGCCAGCAGCTTGGATGTGGCTAGCTCCTACGAGCAGTACTTC. The whole variable domain, filled in from reference TRBV5-4 and TRBJ2-7, reads ETGVTQSPTHLIKTRGQQVTLRCSSQSGHNTVSWYQQALGQGPQFIFQYYREEENGRGNFPPRFSGLQFPNYSSELNVNALELDDSALYLCASSLDVASSYEQYFGPGTRLTVT.

The rearrangement uses TRBV30 and TRBJ2-1, with 10 bases lining up with TRBD1. V gave up 3 bases and J gave up 2 bases; unmatched junction bases: 7. The CDR3 is 16 residues long. CDR1 and CDR2 (germline): GTSNPN, SVGIG (reference sequence). The DNA for the CDR3 is TGTGCCTGGAGGGGACAGGGGTATGGGGCCTACAATGAGCAGTTCTTC. Residues: CAWRGQGYGAYNEQFF.

This chain connects TRBV7-9 to TRBJ1-1; D perhaps matches TRBD1 (6 bases). This CDR3 has 16 amino acids. V was clipped by 5 bases and J by 4 bases, with 20 bases between them. From germline, CDR1 is SEHNR and CDR2 FQNEAQ (reference sequence). As DNA, the CDR3 is TGTGCCAGCAGCCCGGCCTTACAGGGTGGGAGCACTGAAGCTTTCTTT. Encoded protein: CASSPALQGGSTEAFF.

The chain is built from TRBV4-2 and TRBJ1-2; maybe TRBD1 (6 bases). Trimming removed 1 base at V and 2 bases at J, with 14 bases between. The germline gives CDR1 LGHNA, CDR2 YNFKEQ. This CDR3 has 16 residues. CDR3 residues: CASSQVSNTGNYGYTF. The CDR3 nucleotides read TGTGCCAGCAGCCAAGTCTCAAACACAGGGAACTATGGCTACACCTTC.

This clone was seen a single time. The gene calls are TRBV2 and TRBJ1-2, with 7 bases aligning to TRBD1. Germline trimming cut 3 bases from V and 1 base from J; bases unmatched to any gene: 2. The germline V gene has CDR1 SNHLY and CDR2 FYNNEI. This CDR3 region has 14 residues. This CDR3 reads CASSEGQSNYGYTF. The CDR3 bases are TGTGCCAGCAGTGAGGGACAGAGTAACTATGGCTACACCTTC.

This chain uses TRBV30 with TRBJ2-4, with 7 bases matching TRBD2. Germline CDR1 reads GTSNPN; CDR2 reads SVGIG (reference sequence). The CDR3 length is 15 residues. V shed 3 bases and J 1 base; nucleotides not matched to a gene: 6. CDR3 region: CAWRSVGGAKNIQYF. The CDR3 DNA is TGTGCCTGGAGGTCAGTGGGAGGGGCCAAAAACATTCAGTACTTC. Using reference TRBV30 and TRBJ2-4 for the parts outside the CDR3, the full variable domain is SQTIHQWPATLVQPVGSPLSLECTVEGTSNPNLYWYRQAAGRGLQLLFYSVGIGQISSEVPQNLSASRPQDRQFILSSKKLLLSDSGFYLCAWRSVGGAKNIQYFGAGTRLSVL.

This clone occurred once. The chain uses TRBV27 and TRBJ1-2; D gene uncertain. This CDR3 is 16 amino acids long. Germline-derived CDR1 and CDR2 are MNHEY and SMNVEV (reference sequence). Deletions cut 2 bases from V and 1 base from J, with 14 bases between. CDR3 in DNA: TGTGCCAGCAGTTTAGATTTTGAGAATCATAACTATGGCTACACCTTC. Its translation is CASSLDFENHNYGYTF.

The chain employs TRBV15 and TRBJ1-4; 7 positions agree with TRBD1. Germline CDR1 LNHNV, CDR2 YYDKDF (reference sequence). V lost 5 bases and J lost 7; bases outside the gene matches: 13. This CDR3 spans 16 amino acids. This CDR3 reads CATSLRTGKMSEKLFF. Written as DNA, the CDR3 is TGTGCCACCAGCCTGAGGACAGGAAAAATGAGTGAAAAACTGTTTTTT.

The genes are TRBV29-1 and TRBJ1-2; D is ambiguous. Germline assignment: CDR1 SQVTM and CDR2 ANQGSEA. CDR3 size: 10 residues. Trimming cost V 7 bases and J 6 bases, with 9 bases left between them. DNA for the CDR3: TGCAGCGCGGGTTACGATGGCTACACCTTC. This gives the protein CSAGYDGYTF. Full variable domain (outside the CDR3, taken from reference TRBV29-1 and TRBJ1-2): SAVISQKPSRDICQRGTSLTIQCQVDSQVTMMFWYRQQPGQSLTLIATANQGSEATYESGFVIDKFPISRPNLTFSTLTVSNMSPEDSSIYLCSAGYDGYTFGSGTRLTVV.

The V call is TRBV18, the J call TRBJ1-1; 9 positions match TRBD1. The CDR3 has 14 residues. Looked up from germline, CDR1 is KGHSH and CDR2 is LQKENI. Trimming removed 4 bases from V and 4 bases from J; junction bases left unmatched: 4. CDR3 coding DNA: TGTGCCAGCTCACGACAGGGGGAAAGCACTGAAGCTTTCTTT. Protein: CASSRQGESTEAFF.

This clone was observed a handful of times. The gene calls are TRBV5-1 and TRBJ2-5, with D perhaps matching TRBD1 (6 bases). The CDR3 extends over 14 amino acids. Germline CDR1 and CDR2: SGHRS and YFSETQ. V gave up 5 bases and J gave up 3 bases, with 14 bases separating them. The DNA of the CDR3 is TGCGCCAGCAGACTGGACAGACGAAAAGAGACCCAGTACTTC. The encoded protein is CASRLDRRKETQYF. Complete variable domain (other parts from reference TRBV5-1 and TRBJ2-5): KAGVTQTPRYLIKTRGQQVTLSCSPISGHRSVSWYQQTPGQGLQFLFEYFSETQRNKGNFPGRFSGRQFSNSRSEMNVSTLELGDSALYLCASRLDRRKETQYFGPGTRLLVL.